This T cell receptor (beta chain) derives from a study of cytomegalovirus exposure and HLA in healthy donors. Study-level points and caveats: The study put some 150 TCR beta chains on its list as cytomegalovirus-associated.

Trimming pared 5 bases from V and 4 bases from J, leaving 23 bases between. The CDR3 is 17 amino acids. The germline CDR1 and CDR2 sequences are SGHVS and FQNEAQ. Healthy donors of bone marrow made up the group. In its sample, this clone was seen once. Its cognate antigen is unknown. PCR employed 60 Vbeta and 13 Jbeta primers. Using immunoSEQ multiplex PCR, the repertoire was profiled, and TCRdb retains in-frame clones only, with some absent. This table holds over 100,000 clones, around 80% found once. The V gene is TRBV7-8, the J gene TRBJ1-1; possible D gene TRBD1, 5 bases. The sample comprised PBMCs. The sequence derives from a female donor in good health and CMV-seronegative. In DNA, the CDR3 is TGTGCCAGCAGCCCCAATCGGATGTGGGGGGTCAGCACTGAAGCTTTCTTT. Translating it yields CASSPNRMWGVSTEAFF.